This TCR beta chain came from a study of blood T cell repertoires in COVID-19. At the level of the study: The United States, Italy and Spain provided the acute and convalescent COVID-19 samples. The cDNA or gDNA used as material had been derived from T cells, B-cell-depleted T cells, or PBMCs.

Authors' data handling: Amplifying reference gene primers gave estimates of nucleated cell counts. The method was immunoSEQ multiplex PCR; TCRdb's version includes in-frame clones alone and lacks a portion of them. That table furnishes V, J and clone size, whereas the DNA furnished D and trimming. In the table there are some 180,000 clones, 75% to 85% of which are singletons. The source material was peripheral blood. This receptor was obtained from a human donor in a cohort sampled during active COVID-19.

The CDR3 spells CASSQGQGPTGELFF. CDR3 coding DNA: TGCGCCAGCAGCCAGGGACAGGGGCCCACCGGGGAGCTGTTTTTT. This chain connects TRBV4-1 to TRBJ2-2, with 10 bases that match TRBD1. CDR1 and CDR2 (germline): MGHRA, YSYEKL. The junction had 2 bases not matched to a gene; V was cut back by 3 bases and J by 4 bases. The length of the CDR3 is 15 residues.